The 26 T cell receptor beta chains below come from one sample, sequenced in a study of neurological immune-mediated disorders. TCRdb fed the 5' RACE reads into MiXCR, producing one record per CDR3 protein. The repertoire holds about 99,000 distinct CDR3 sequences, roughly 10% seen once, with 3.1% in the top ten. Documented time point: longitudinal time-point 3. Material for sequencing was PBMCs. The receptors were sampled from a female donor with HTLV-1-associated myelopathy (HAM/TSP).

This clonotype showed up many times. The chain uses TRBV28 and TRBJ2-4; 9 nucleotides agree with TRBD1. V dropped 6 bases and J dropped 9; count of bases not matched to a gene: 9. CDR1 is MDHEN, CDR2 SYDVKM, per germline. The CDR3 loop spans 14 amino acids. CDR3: CASRTLGQGGIQYF. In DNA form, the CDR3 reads TGTGCCAGCAGGACCCTGGGACAGGGAGGCATTCAGTACTTC.

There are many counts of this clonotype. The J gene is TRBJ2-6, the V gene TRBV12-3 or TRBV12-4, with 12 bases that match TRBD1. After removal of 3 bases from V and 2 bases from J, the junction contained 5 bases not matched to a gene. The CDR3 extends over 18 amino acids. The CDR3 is CASSFIGTGGPGANVLTF. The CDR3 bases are TGTGCCAGCAGTTTTATCGGGACAGGGGGCCCTGGGGCCAACGTCCTGACTTTC.

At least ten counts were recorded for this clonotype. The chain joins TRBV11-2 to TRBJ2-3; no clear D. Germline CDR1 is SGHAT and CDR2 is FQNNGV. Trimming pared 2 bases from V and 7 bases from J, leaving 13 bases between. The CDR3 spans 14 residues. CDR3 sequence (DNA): TGTGCCAGCAGCTTAAGTGACCTCCGCAATACGCAGTATTTT. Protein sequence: CASSLSDLRNTQYF.

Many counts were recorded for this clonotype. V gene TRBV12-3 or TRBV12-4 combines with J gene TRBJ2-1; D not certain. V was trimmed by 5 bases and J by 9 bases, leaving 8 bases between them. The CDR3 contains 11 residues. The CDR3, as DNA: TGTGCCAGCAGTATTGTCGGTGAGCAGTTCTTC. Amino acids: CASSIVGEQFF.

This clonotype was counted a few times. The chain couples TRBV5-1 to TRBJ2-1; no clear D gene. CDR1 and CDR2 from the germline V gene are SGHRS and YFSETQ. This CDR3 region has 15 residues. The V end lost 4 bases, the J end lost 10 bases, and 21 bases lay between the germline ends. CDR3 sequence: CASSPANTIIQEQFF. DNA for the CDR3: TGCGCCAGCAGCCCGGCAAACACAATCATACAAGAGCAGTTCTTC.

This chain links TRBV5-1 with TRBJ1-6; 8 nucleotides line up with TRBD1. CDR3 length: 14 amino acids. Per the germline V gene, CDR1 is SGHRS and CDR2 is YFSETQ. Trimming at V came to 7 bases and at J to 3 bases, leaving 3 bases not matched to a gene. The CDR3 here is CASGQGVYNSPLHF. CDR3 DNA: TGCGCCAGCGGACAGGGTGTCTATAATTCACCCCTCCACTTT.

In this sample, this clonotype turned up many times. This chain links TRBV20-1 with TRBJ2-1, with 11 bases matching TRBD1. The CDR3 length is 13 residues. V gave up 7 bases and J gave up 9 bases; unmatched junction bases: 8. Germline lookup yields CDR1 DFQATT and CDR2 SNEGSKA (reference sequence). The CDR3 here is CSVPGQGDSEQFF. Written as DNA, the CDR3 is TGCAGTGTTCCGGGACAGGGGGATAGTGAGCAGTTCTTC.

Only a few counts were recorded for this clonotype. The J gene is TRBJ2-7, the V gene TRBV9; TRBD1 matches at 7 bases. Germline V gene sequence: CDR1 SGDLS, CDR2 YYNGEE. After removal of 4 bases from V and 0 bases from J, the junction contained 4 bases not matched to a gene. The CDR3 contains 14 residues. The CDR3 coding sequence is TGTGCCAGCAGCCCCCGGACAGGCTCCTACGAGCAGTACTTC. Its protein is CASSPRTGSYEQYF.

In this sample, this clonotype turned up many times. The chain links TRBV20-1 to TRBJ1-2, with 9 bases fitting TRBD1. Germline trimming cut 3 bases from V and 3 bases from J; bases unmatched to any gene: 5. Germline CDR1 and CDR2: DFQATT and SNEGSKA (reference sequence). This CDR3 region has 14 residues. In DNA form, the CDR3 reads TGCAGTGCTAGGGGGGACAGGGTGGACTATGGCTACACCTTC. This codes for CSARGDRVDYGYTF.

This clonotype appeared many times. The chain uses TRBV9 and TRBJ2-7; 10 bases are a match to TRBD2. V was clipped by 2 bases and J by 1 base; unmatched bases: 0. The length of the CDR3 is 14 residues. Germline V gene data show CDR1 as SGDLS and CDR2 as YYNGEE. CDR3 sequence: CASSVGLASYEQYF. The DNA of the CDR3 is TGTGCCAGCAGCGTGGGACTAGCGTCCTACGAGCAGTACTTC.

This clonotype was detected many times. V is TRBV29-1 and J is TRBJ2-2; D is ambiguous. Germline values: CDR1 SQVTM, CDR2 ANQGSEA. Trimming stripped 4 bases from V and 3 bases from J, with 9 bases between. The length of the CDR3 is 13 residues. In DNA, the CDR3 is TGCAGCGTTGGTTGGTCGGACACCGGGGAGCTGTTTTTT. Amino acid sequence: CSVGWSDTGELFF.

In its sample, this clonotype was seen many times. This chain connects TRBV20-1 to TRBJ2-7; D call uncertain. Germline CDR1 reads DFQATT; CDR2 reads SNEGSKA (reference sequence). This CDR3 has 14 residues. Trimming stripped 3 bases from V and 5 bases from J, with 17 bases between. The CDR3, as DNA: TGCAGTGCTAGTCCCACCTACTCAACCCACGAGCAGTACTTC. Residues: CSASPTYSTHEQYF.

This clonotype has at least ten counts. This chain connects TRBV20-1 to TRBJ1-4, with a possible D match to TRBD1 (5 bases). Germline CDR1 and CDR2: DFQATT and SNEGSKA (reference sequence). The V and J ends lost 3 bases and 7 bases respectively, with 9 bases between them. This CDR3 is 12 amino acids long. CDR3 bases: TGCAGTGCTAGGGGGGAGGTTGAAAAACTGTTTTTT. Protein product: CSARGEVEKLFF.

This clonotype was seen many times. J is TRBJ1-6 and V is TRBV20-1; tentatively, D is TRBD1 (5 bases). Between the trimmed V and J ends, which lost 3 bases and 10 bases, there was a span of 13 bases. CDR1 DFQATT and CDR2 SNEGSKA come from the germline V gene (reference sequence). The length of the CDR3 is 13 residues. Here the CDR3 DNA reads TGCAGTGCTAGTCCAGGGACGCAGTCACCCCTCCACTTT. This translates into CSASPGTQSPLHF.

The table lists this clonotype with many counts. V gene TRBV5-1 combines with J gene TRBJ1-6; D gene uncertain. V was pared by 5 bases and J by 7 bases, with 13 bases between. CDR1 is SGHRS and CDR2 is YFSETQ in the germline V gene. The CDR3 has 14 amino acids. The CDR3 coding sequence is TGCGCCAGCAGTACTCGAGGGAACAATTCACCCCTCCACTTT. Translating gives CASSTRGNNSPLHF.

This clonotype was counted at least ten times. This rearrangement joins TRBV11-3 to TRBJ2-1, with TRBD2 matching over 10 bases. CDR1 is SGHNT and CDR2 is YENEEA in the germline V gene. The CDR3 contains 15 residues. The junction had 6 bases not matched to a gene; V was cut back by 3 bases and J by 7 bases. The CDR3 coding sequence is TGTGCCAGCAGCTTCCTAGCGGGGGAACCAAATGAGCAGTTCTTC. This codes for CASSFLAGEPNEQFF.

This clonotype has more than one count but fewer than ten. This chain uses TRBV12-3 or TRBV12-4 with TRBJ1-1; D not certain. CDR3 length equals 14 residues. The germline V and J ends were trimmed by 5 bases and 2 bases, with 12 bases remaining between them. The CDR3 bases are TGTGCCAGCAGTCAATGGGCGGGAAACACTGAAGCTTTCTTT. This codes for CASSQWAGNTEAFF.

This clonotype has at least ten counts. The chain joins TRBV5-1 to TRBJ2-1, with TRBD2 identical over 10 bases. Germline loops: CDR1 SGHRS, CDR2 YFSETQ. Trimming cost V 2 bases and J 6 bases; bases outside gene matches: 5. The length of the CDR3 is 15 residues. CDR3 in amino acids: CASSLGLAEGNEQFF. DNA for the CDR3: TGCGCCAGCAGCTTAGGACTAGCGGAGGGCAATGAGCAGTTCTTC.

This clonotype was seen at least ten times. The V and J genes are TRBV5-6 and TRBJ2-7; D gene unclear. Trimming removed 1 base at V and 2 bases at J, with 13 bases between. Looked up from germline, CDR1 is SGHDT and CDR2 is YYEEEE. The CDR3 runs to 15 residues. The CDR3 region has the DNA TGTGCCAGCAGCTTGACTCGTAGTCAGCCCTACGAGCAGTACTTC. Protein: CASSLTRSQPYEQYF.

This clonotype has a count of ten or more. The CDR3 reads CASSSETGIRGNTIYF. CDR3 sequence (DNA): TGCGCCAGCAGCTCGGAAACAGGGATAAGAGGAAACACCATATATTTT. The chain combines TRBV5-1 with TRBJ1-3, with a weak D call TRBD1 (6 bases). The CDR3 length is 16 residues. Germline CDR1 SGHRS, CDR2 YFSETQ. The V gene lost 3 bases and the J gene lost 4 bases, with 17 bases spanning the gap.

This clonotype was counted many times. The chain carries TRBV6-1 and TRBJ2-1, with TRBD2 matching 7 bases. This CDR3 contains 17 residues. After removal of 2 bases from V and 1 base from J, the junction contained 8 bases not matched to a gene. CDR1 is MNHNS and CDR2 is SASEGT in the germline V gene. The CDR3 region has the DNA TGTGCCAGCAGTGAATTTGATTGGGGGGGGTCCTACAATGAGCAGTTCTTC. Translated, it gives CASSEFDWGGSYNEQFF.

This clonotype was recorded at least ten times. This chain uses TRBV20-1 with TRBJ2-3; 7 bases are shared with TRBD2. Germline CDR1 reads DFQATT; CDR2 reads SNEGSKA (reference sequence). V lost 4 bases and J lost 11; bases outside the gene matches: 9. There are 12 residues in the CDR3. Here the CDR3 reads CSATRLADEQYF. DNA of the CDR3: TGCAGTGCTACACGACTAGCTGATGAGCAGTATTTT.

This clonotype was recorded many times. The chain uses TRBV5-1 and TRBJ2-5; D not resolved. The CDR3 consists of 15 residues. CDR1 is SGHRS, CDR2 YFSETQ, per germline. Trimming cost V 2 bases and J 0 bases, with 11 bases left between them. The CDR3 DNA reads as TGCGCCAGCAGCTTTGGCAGCGCCGACCAAGAGACCCAGTACTTC. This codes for CASSFGSADQETQYF.

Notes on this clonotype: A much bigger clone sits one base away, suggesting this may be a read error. The CDR3 DNA reads TGTGTCAGCAGTTTAAAGTTTGTCCCCGCCGGGGAGCTGTTTTTT. This encodes CVSSLKFVPAGELFF. The rearrangement joins TRBV27 to TRBJ2-2; D is undetermined. Germline V gives CDR1 MNHEY, CDR2 SMNVEV (reference sequence). This CDR3 region has 15 residues.

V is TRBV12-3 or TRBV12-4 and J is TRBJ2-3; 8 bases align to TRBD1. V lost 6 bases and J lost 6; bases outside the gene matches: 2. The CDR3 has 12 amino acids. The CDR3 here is CASRHRGDTQYF. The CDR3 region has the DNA TGTGCCAGCAGACACAGGGGGGATACGCAGTATTTT.

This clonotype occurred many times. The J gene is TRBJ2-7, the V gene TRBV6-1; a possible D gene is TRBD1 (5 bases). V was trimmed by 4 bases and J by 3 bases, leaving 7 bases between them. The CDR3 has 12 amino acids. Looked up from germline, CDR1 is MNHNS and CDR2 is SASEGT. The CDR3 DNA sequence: TGTGCCAGCAGTGTCCAGGGCTACGAGCAGTACTTC. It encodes CASSVQGYEQYF.